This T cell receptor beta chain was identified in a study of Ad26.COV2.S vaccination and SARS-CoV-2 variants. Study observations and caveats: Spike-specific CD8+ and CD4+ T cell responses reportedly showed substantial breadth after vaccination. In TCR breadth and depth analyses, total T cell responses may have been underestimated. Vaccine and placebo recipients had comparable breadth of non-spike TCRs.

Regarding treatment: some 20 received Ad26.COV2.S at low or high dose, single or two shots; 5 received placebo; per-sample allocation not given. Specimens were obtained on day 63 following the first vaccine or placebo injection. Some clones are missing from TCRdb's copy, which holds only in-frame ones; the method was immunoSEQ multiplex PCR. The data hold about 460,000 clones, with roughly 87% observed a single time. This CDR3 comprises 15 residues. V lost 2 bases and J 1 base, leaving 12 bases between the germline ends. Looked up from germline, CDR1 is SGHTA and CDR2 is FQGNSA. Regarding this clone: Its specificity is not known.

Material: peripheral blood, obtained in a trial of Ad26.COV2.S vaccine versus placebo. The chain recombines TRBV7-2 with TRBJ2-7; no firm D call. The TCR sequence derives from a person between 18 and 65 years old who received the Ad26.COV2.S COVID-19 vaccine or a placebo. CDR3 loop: CASSLITDVSYEQYF. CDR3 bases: TGTGCCAGCAGCTTAATAACCGACGTTTCCTACGAGCAGTACTTC.